Below, 19 T cell receptor beta chains from the same sample are listed, as sequenced in a study of esophageal squamous cell carcinoma under preoperative chemotherapy. TCRdb recomputed calls from the PCR reads with MiXCR, one row per CDR3 protein. The sample consists of approximately 11,000 distinct CDR3 sequences, around 63% of them appearing once. Documented time point: after preoperative PTX-NDP chemotherapy. The biological material was taken from a patient given preoperative chemotherapy. The receptor set was obtained from a human donor with esophageal squamous cell carcinoma. The donor label of this sample is uncertain.

This clonotype was recorded at least ten times. The chain has TRBV10-3 and TRBJ2-2; TRBD2 matches at 14 bases. This CDR3 contains 17 residues. Germline values: CDR1 ENHRY, CDR2 SYGVKD. V shed 9 bases, J shed 1 base, and the junction held 7 bases outside the gene matches. The CDR3 DNA reads as TGTGCCATTCGACTAGCGGGAGGGCCGGTGAACACCGGGGAGCTGTTTTTT. Amino acids: CAIRLAGGPVNTGELFF.

V gene TRBV6-1 combines with J gene TRBJ2-1, with 9 bases lining up with TRBD2. The last part of the DNA fits TRBJ2-7 better; the J call may be wrong. Germline assignment: CDR1 MNHNS and CDR2 SASEGT. The CDR3 consists of 14 residues. The DNA for the CDR3 is TGTGCCAGCAGTCGTAGCGGGAGTAGGTACGAGCAGTACTTC. Translation: CASSRSGSRYEQYF.

The rearrangement uses TRBV6-1 and TRBJ2-3, with 14 bases fitting TRBD2. The DNA end is a closer match to TRBJ2-7, so the J assignment may be wrong. There are 16 residues in the CDR3. Germline CDR1 and CDR2: MNHNS and SASEGT. CDR3 loop: CASIKTSGGDNYEQYF. The CDR3 DNA reads as TGTGCCAGCATAAAGACTAGCGGGGGGGACAATTACGAGCAGTACTTC.

The V and J genes are TRBV7-2 and TRBJ2-1; D gene ambiguous. This CDR3 contains 15 residues. The germline V gene has CDR1 SGHTA and CDR2 FQGNSA. Deletions cut 5 bases from V and 0 bases from J, with 11 bases between. This CDR3 reads CASSLSWSSYNEQFF. CDR3 bases: TGTGCCAGCAGCCTTAGCTGGAGCTCCTACAATGAGCAGTTCTTC.

This clonotype is medium-sized in the sample. This sequence joins TRBV10-2 and TRBJ2-5, with 10 bases that match TRBD1. V lost 8 bases, J lost 5 bases, and 8 bases stayed unmatched. The CDR3 is 14 residues long. The germline V gene has CDR1 WSHSY and CDR2 SAAADI. The CDR3 protein is CASSSTGGLETQYF. CDR3 in DNA: TGCGCCAGCTCCTCGACAGGGGGCTTGGAGACCCAGTACTTC.

This clonotype was seen more than once but under ten times. The junction and the germline gene differ at one end; a read error may be behind it. The chain joins TRBV6-5 to TRBJ2-5; 8 bases map to TRBD1. This CDR3 is built from 14 residues. Germline V gene sequence: CDR1 MNHEY, CDR2 SVGAGI. CDR3 DNA sequence: TGTGCCAGCAGTTACTCCGAATGGACAGGGCTGATTTTCTTC. It specifies CASSYSEWTGLIFF.

The chain recombines TRBV6-1 with TRBJ1-2; D unresolved. CDR1 and CDR2 (germline): MNHNS, SASEGT. The CDR3 runs to 12 residues. Deletions cut 2 bases from V and 3 bases from J, with 4 bases between. As DNA, the CDR3 is TGTGCCAGCAGTGAATCCTACTATGGCTACACCTTC. It is translated as CASSESYYGYTF.

This clonotype was seen more than once but under ten times. The gene calls are TRBV6-1 and TRBJ2-5; TRBD1 matches 7 bases. The tail of the sequence fits TRBJ2-7 better, so the J call may be wrong. Per germline, CDR1 MNHNS and CDR2 SASEGT. CDR3 length: 14 amino acids. The CDR3 sequence: CASSPRGTVREQYF. The CDR3 DNA reads TGTGCCAGCAGCCCTAGGGGGACAGTCCGCGAGCAGTACTTC.

Remarks on this clonotype: One end of the junction fails to match germline, which may point to a read error. V and J are TRBV6-1 and TRBJ2-3; D could derive from TRBD1 or TRBD2 (6 bases each). The germline CDR1 and CDR2 sequences are MNHNS and SASEGT. This CDR3 is 17 amino acids long. Here the CDR3 reads CASSPQRGRPGTETQYF. As DNA, the CDR3 is TGTGCCAGCAGTCCACAGAGGGGGAGGCCGGGCACAGAGACGCAGTATTTT.

This clonotype was detected once. The rearrangement links TRBV6-1 to TRBJ2-3; 10 nucleotides align to TRBD2. With V trimmed by 3 bases and J by 4 bases, 7 bases remained unmatched. CDR1 MNHNS and CDR2 SASEGT come from the germline V gene. The CDR3 sequence is 16 residues long. CDR3 nucleotide sequence: TGTGCCAGCAGTGATGGAGAGCGGGAGGGTGCAGATACGCAGTATTTT. Translating it yields CASSDGEREGADTQYF.

The chain has TRBV10-2 and TRBJ2-5; 10 bases are a match to TRBD2. The V segment lost 2 bases and the J segment 3 bases; nucleotides outside the gene matches: 3. CDR1 WSHSY and CDR2 SAAADI come from the germline V gene. This CDR3 has 15 residues. The CDR3 protein is CASSEGAGGKETQYF. The CDR3 DNA is TGCGCCAGCAGTGAGGGAGCGGGGGGGAAAGAGACCCAGTACTTC.

The sample holds many counts of this clonotype. The J gene is TRBJ2-5, the V gene TRBV6-1, with 8 nucleotides matching TRBD1. CDR3 length: 14 amino acids. The germline V gene encodes CDR1 MNHNS and CDR2 SASEGT. Trimming cost V 6 bases and J 7 bases; bases outside gene matches: 10. The CDR3 loop is CASRKGGQGGTQYF. Written as DNA, the CDR3 is TGTGCCAGCAGAAAAGGTGGACAGGGTGGGACCCAGTACTTC.

The chain uses TRBV7-2 and TRBJ2-5; D is unclear. The ends were cut back, 6 bases at V and 11 bases at J, with 13 bases in the middle. There are 11 residues in the CDR3. CDR1 is SGHTA, CDR2 FQGNSA, per germline. CDR3: CASSLFLGQYF. CDR3 in DNA: TGTGCCAGCAGTTTGTTCTTAGGGCAGTACTTC.

The gene calls are TRBV7-2 and TRBJ2-5; maybe TRBD2 (6 bases). Germline CDR1 reads SGHTA; CDR2 reads FQGNSA. The length of the CDR3 is 17 residues. Deletions cut 0 bases from V and 1 base from J, with 15 bases between. The CDR3 is CASSLARLVRAQETQYF. As DNA, the CDR3 is TGTGCCAGCAGCTTAGCGAGACTAGTTAGGGCCCAAGAGACCCAGTACTTC.

Comments on this clonotype: The junction does not match germline at one end; this may be a read error. V usage is TRBV6-1 and J usage is TRBJ2-2, with D perhaps being TRBD1 or TRBD2 (5 bases each). This CDR3 has 14 amino acids. Germline V gives CDR1 MNHNS, CDR2 SASEGT. The CDR3 region is CASILALSTGTLYF. The CDR3, as DNA: TGTGCCAGCATCCTGGCTCTGAGCACCGGGACGCTGTATTTT.

As for this clonotype: The junction departs from germline at one end; a sequencing error may be responsible. The V call is TRBV7-2, the J call TRBJ2-1; D might be TRBD1 (5 bases). Germline assignment: CDR1 SGHTA and CDR2 FQGNSA. The CDR3 has 11 residues. CDR3 sequence (DNA): TGTGCCAGCAGCTGGGGCGGTGAGCAGTTATTC. Its protein product is CASSWGGEQLF.

This clonotype was found a few times. V is TRBV6-1 and J is TRBJ2-1, with a possible D match to TRBD1 (5 bases). Matching the DNA end better, TRBJ2-7 makes the J call doubtful. CDR1 and CDR2 (germline): MNHNS, SASEGT. This CDR3 has 14 amino acids. CDR3 in amino acids: CASSLLQGTGEQYF. CDR3 sequence (DNA): TGTGCCAGCAGTCTCCTCCAGGGTACTGGCGAGCAGTACTTC.

This clonotype was seen at least ten times. Given a much more abundant clone one base away, this may be a read error. The chain uses TRBV12-3 or TRBV12-4 and TRBJ2-5; 10 bases map to TRBD2. The CDR3 contains 15 residues. Trimming at V came to 5 bases and at J to 11 bases, leaving 14 bases not matched to a gene. CDR3 DNA sequence: TGTGCCAGCAGTAGCGTAGCGGGAGGCACCAATGAGCAGTACTTC. This translates into CASSSVAGGTNEQYF.

The J gene is TRBJ2-1, the V gene TRBV6-1; D gene ambiguous. In germline, CDR1 is MNHNS, CDR2 SASEGT. The V gene lost 6 bases and the J gene lost 13 bases, with 13 bases spanning the gap. The CDR3 is 11 residues long. DNA of the CDR3: TGTGCCAGCAGGGGCCAAGAGACCCAGTTCTTC. Its translation: CASRGQETQFF.